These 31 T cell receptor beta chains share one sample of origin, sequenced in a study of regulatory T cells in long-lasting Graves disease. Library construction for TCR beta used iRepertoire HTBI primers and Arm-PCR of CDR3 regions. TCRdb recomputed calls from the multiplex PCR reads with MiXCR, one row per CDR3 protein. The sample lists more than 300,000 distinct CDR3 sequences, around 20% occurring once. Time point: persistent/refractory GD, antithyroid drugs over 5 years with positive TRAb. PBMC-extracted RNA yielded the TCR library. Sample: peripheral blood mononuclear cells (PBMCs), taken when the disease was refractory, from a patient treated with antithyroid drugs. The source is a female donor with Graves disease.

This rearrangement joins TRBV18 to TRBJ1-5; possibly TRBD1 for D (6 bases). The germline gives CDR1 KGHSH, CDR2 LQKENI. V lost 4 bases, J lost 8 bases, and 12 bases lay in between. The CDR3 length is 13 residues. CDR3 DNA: TGTGCCAGCTCACAACAGGGAAACGAGCCCCAGCATTTT. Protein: CASSQQGNEPQHF.

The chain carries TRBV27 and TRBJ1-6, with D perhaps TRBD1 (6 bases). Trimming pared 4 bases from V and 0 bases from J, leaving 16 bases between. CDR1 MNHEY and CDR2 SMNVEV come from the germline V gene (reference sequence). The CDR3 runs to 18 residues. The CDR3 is CASSWRSRGSSYNSPLHF. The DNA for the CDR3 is TGTGCCAGCAGTTGGAGGTCCAGGGGAAGCTCCTATAATTCACCCCTCCACTTT.

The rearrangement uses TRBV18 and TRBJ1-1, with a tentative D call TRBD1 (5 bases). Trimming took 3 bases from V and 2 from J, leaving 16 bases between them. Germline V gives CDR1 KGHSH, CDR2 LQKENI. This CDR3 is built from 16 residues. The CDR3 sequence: CASSPGVSGLNTEAFF. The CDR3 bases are TGTGCCAGCTCACCGGGGGTGAGTGGCCTAAACACTGAAGCTTTCTTT.

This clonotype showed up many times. CDR3 region: CASSLMMGEQYF. CDR3 DNA sequence: TGTGCCAGCAGTTTAATGATGGGTGAGCAGTACTTC. The chain recombines TRBV28 with TRBJ2-7; D is unresolved. CDR1 and CDR2 (germline): MDHEN, SYDVKM. The CDR3 consists of 12 residues. Trimming left V 2 bases short and J 7 bases short, with 9 bases between.

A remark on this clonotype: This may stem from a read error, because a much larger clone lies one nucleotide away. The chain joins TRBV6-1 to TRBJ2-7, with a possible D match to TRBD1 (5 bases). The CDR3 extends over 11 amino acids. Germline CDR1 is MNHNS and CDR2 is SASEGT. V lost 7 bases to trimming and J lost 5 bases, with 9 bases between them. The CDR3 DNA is TGTGCCAGCACAGGGTTCAACGAGCAGTACTTC. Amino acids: CASTGFNEQYF.

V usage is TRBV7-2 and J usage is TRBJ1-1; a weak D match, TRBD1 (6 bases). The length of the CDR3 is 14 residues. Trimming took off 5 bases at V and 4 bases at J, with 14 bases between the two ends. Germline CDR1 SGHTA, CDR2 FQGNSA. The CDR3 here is CASSVTGSGTEAFF. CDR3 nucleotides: TGTGCCAGCAGCGTTACAGGGAGTGGCACTGAAGCTTTCTTT.

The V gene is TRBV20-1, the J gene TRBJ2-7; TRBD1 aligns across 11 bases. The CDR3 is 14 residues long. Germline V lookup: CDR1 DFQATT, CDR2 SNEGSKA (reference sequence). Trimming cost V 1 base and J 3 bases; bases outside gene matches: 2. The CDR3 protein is CSARAGTGGYEQYF. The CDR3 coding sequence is TGCAGTGCTAGAGCGGGGACAGGGGGCTACGAGCAGTACTTC.

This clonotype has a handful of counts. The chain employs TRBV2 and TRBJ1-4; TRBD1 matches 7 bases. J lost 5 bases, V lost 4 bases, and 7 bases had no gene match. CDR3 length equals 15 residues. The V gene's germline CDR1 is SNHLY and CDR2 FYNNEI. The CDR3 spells CASSGKGGFNEKLFF. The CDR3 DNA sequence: TGTGCCAGCAGTGGTAAAGGGGGCTTCAATGAAAAACTGTTTTTT.

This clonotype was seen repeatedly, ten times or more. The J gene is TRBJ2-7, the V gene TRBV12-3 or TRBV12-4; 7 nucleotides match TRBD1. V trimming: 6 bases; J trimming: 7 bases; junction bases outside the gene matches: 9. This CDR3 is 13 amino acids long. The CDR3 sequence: CASRSTGFGEQYF. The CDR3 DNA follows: TGTGCCAGCAGATCGACAGGGTTCGGAGAGCAGTACTTC.

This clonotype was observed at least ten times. The CDR3 loop reads CASSRQENTGELFF. DNA for the CDR3: TGTGCCAGCAGTAGGCAGGAGAACACCGGGGAGCTGTTTTTT. The genes are TRBV2 and TRBJ2-2; no clear D. Germline assignment: CDR1 SNHLY and CDR2 FYNNEI. Trimming shortened V by 5 bases and J by 1 base, and 8 bases separated the two germline ends. The CDR3 sequence is 14 residues long.

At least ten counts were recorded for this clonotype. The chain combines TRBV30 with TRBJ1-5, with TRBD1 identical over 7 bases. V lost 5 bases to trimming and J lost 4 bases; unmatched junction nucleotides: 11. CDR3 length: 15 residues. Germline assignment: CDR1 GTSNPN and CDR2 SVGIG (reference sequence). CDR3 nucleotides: TGTGCCTGGGCCCACTTTGGACAGGCTAATCAGCCCCAGCATTTT. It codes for CAWAHFGQANQPQHF.

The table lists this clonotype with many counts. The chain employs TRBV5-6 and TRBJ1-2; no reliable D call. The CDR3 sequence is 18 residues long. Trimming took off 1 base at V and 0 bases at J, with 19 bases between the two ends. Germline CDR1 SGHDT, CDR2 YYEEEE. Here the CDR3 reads CASSLLAIPSVANYGYTF. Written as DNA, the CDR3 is TGTGCCAGCAGCTTGCTTGCTATTCCCAGCGTAGCTAACTATGGCTACACCTTC. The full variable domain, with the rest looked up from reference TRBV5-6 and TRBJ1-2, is DAGVTQSPTHLIKTRGQQVTLRCSPKSGHDTVSWYQQALGQGPQFIFQYYEEEERQRGNFPDRFSGHQFPNYSSELNVNALLLGDSALYLCASSLLAIPSVANYGYTFGSGTRLTVV.

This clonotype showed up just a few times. The CDR3 protein is CASTIQETQYF. CDR3 DNA sequence: TGTGCCAGCACGATCCAAGAGACCCAGTACTTC. The chain joins TRBV2 to TRBJ2-5; D is unclear. The CDR3 has 11 residues. The V and J ends lost 7 bases and 1 base respectively, with 4 bases between them. Germline CDR1 reads SNHLY; CDR2 reads FYNNEI. Filled out from reference TRBV2 and TRBJ2-5, the complete variable domain reads EPEVTQTPSHQVTQMGQEVILRCVPISNHLYFYWYRQILGQKVEFLVSFYNNEISEKSEIFDDQFSVERPDGSNFTLKIRSTKLEDSAMYFCASTIQETQYFGPGTRLLVL.

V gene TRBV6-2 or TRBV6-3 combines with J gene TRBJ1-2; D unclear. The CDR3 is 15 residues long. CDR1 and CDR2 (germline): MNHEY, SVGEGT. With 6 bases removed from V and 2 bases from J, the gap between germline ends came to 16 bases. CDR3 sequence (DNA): TGTGCCAGCAGCCTCACTTCCCGGGGAAACTATGGCTACACCTTC. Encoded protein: CASSLTSRGNYGYTF.

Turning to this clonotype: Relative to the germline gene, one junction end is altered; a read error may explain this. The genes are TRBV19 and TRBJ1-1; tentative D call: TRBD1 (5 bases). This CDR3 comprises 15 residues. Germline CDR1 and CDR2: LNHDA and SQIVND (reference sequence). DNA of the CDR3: TGTGCCAGTAGTTCACCCCCCGGAGGGGTCACTGAAGCTCTCTTT. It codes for CASSSPPGGVTEALF.

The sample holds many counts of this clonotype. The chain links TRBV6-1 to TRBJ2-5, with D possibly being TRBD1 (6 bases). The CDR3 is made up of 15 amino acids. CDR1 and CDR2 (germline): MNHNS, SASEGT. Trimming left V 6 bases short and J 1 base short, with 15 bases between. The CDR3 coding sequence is TGTGCCAGCAGCCCCGGGACATTCCCCCAAGAGACCCAGTACTTC. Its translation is CASSPGTFPQETQYF.

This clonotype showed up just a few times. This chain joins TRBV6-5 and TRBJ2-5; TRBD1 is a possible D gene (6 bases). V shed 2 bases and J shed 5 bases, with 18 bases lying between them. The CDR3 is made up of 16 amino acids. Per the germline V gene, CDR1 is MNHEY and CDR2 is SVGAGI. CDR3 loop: CASSYQGRNVRETQYF. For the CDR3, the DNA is TGTGCCAGCAGTTACCAGGGGCGTAATGTTCGGGAGACCCAGTACTTC.

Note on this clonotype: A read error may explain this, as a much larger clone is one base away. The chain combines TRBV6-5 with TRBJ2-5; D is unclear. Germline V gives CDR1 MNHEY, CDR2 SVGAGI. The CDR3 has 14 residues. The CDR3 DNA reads TGTGCCAGCAGTTACGGCCTACTCCAAGAGACCAAGTACTTC. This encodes CASSYGLLQETKYF.

The CDR3 spells CASSQQSPNEKLFF. The CDR3 region has the DNA TGTGCCAGCAGCCAACAGTCACCTAATGAAAAACTGTTTTTT. The chain joins TRBV4-2 to TRBJ1-4; D is undetermined. This CDR3 has 14 amino acids. Trimming cost V 2 bases and J 3 bases, with 7 bases left between them. Germline CDR1 LGHNA, CDR2 YNFKEQ.

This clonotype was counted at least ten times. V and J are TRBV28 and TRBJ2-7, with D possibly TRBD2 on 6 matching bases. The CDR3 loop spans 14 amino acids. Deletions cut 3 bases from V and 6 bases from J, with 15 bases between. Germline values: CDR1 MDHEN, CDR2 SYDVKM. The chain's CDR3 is CASSFFSTSREQYF. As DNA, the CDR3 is TGTGCCAGCAGTTTCTTTTCTACTAGCCGCGAGCAGTACTTC.

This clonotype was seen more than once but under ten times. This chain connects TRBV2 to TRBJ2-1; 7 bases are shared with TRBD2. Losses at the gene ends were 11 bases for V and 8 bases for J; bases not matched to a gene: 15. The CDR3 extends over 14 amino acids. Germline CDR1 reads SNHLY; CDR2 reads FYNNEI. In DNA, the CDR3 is TGTGCCCAGCAAGGGCTAGCGGTTCGGGATGAGCAGTTCTTC. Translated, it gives CAQQGLAVRDEQFF.

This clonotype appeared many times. The CDR3 reads CASRSGGDYEQYF. CDR3 nucleotide sequence: TGTGCCAGCAGGTCAGGGGGGGACTACGAGCAGTACTTC. The V gene is TRBV28, the J gene TRBJ2-7; possibly TRBD1 or TRBD2 for D (7 bases each). The CDR3 runs 13 residues. Trimming took 6 bases from V and 3 from J, leaving 12 bases between them. Germline V gives CDR1 MDHEN, CDR2 SYDVKM.

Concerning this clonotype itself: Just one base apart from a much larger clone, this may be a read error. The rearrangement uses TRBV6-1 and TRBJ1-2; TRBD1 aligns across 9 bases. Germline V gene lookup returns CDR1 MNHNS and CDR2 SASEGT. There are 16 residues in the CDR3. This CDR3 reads CASSYTRTGADYSYTF. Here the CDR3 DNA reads TGTGCCAGCAGTTACACCCGGACAGGGGCCGACTATAGCTACACCTTC.

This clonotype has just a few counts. The CDR3 loop is CSATESFPNSPLHF. The CDR3 DNA reads TGCAGTGCTACCGAGAGTTTCCCTAATTCACCCCTCCACTTT. This rearrangement joins TRBV20-1 to TRBJ1-6, with D uncertain. V shed 4 bases and J shed 6 bases, with 13 bases lying between them. This CDR3 is 14 amino acids long. Germline V gene sequence: CDR1 DFQATT, CDR2 SNEGSKA (reference sequence).

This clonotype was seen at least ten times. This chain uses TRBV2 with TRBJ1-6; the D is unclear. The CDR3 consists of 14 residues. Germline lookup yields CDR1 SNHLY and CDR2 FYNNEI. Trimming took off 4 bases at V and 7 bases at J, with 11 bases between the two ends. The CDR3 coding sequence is TGTGCCAGCAGTGTTAGGGTTGGAAATTCACCCCTCCACTTT. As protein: CASSVRVGNSPLHF.

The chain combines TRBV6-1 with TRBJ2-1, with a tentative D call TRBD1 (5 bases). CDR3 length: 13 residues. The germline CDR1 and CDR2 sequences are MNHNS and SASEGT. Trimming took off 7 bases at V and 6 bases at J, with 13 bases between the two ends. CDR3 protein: CASTRDRGNEQFF. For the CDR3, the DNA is TGTGCCAGCACGCGTGACAGAGGCAATGAGCAGTTCTTC.

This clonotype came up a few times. As DNA, the CDR3 is TGTGCCAGCGGCTACCCCGGGTGGCGGACCCAGTACTTC. Its protein product is CASGYPGWRTQYF. V is TRBV6-1 and J is TRBJ2-5; D call uncertain. Germline V CDR1 and CDR2: MNHNS, SASEGT. The CDR3 is 13 residues long. V was cut by 8 bases and J by 7 bases, with 17 bases left in between.

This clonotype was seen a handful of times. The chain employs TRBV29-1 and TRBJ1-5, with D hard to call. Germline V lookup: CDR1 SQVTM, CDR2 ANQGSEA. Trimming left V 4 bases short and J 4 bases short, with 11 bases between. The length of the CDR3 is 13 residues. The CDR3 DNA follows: TGCAGCGTTGGAAGGCACCTGAATCAGCCCCAGCATTTT. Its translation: CSVGRHLNQPQHF.

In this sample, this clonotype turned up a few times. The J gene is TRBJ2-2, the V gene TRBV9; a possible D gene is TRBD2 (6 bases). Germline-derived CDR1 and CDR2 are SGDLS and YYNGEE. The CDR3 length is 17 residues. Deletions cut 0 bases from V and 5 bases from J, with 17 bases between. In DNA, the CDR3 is TGTGCCAGCAGCGTAGGGTGGACCCCAGGAGGGACCGGGGAGCTGTTTTTT. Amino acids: CASSVGWTPGGTGELFF.

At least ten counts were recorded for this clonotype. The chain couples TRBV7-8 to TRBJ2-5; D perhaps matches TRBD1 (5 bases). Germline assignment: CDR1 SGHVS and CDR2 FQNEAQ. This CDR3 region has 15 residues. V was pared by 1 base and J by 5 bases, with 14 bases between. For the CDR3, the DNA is TGTGCCAGCAGCTTAGGAACGACAGTATGGGAGACCCAGTACTTC. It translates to CASSLGTTVWETQYF.

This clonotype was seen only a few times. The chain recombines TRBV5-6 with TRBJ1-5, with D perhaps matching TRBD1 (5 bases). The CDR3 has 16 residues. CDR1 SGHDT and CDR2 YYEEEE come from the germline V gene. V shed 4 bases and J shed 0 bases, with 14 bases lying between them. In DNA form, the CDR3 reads TGTGCCAGCAGCCTAGGGGACCGCAATAGCAATCAGCCCCAGCATTTT. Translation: CASSLGDRNSNQPQHF.